The source of this T cell receptor (beta chain) is a study of cytomegalovirus exposure and HLA in healthy donors (TCRdb year 2017). Looking at the study overall: An earlier analysis of roughly 570 of the donors reported 276 Gb of sequence data and 117 million unique TCR beta sequences obtained from some 170 million T cells. To predict cytomegalovirus infection status, the study brought together high-throughput TCR immunosequencing, statistical association of individual TCRs with disease status, and machine learning. Both class I and class II loci were covered by HLA typing, at four-digit resolution. Donor age, sex, ethnicity and CMV serostatus were compiled together with the repertoire data. About 330 gigabases of sequencing data and around 88 million unique TCR sequences made up an early release that covered under 750 HLA-typed donors. In a later analysis, previously published TCR beta repertoires from 550 to 700 donors were re-analyzed and high-resolution HLA genotyping was added so that TCR occurrence patterns could be studied. In a later genetic analysis, genome-wide SNP genotypes for about 65% of the roughly 670 donors were used, and that subset was treated as a discovery cohort. Across around 400 genotyped donors of the cohort, an average of approximately 240,000 unique TCR beta nucleotide sequences per donor were sequenced, and 15% to 20% of those sequences were non-productive. All discovery cohort repertoires had been generated on a single sequencing platform. Because of strong linkage in the cohort, roughly five DR-DQ haplotypes were treated as single units for association and clustering. The study aimed to test whether signatures of past pathogen exposure could be identified by cataloging public T cell receptors. An earlier analysis of around 640 of the donors used high-throughput TCR beta sequencing to judge whether each TCR beta V gene segment behaved as functional or pseudogenic. The number of donors typed differed by locus, with roughly 629-640 for A, B, C, DRB1 and DQB1, around 500 for DQA1, approximately 570 for DPA1, and approximately 470 for DPB1. In the later analysis, no new phenotypic data were used to find candidate immune exposures; instead, reliance was placed on TCR beta sequences and their occurrence across donors. The study profiled the T cell repertoires of approximately 700 subjects by immunosequencing and related them to cytomegalovirus serostatus. A separate validation cohort of some 130 different subjects was used in addition to the approximately 700-subject first cohort. Among the roughly 400 genotyped donors, around 81% belonged to the genetic ancestry cluster associated with self-reported Caucasian donors. Points the paper makes about the study in general: Presence/absence analyses assumed roughly uniform sequencing depth across donors, an assumption that may not hold. An earlier analysis of several hundred of the donors showed that most TCR beta V segments appeared in productive rearrangements either about 87% or about 30% of the time, which broadly matched IMGT annotations. According to the authors, the approach could potentially be generalized to other disease states and immunological phenotypes. For the cohort, immune exposure information was limited to CMV serostatus. Most CMV-associated TCR beta chains appeared to be HLA-restricted in a later analysis, and the HLA associations seemed to be driven largely by CMV exposure. Three of the identified cytomegalovirus-associated TCR beta chains were confirmed in vitro to be specific for cytomegalovirus antigens. This cohort had only TCR beta chains sequenced, and the lack of alpha or paired-chain data limited which features could be detected. A total of around 150 TCR beta chains were listed by the study as associated with cytomegalovirus. A group of highly shared sequence variants was considered likely to be a technical artifact of the sequencing pipeline. An association between a missense DCLRE1C variant and V-gene and J-gene trimming of TCR beta chains was found in a later genetic analysis and replicated in an independent cohort. Because the 87-base-pair reads could not distinguish some IMGT-functional V segments, including TRBV6-2 and TRBV6-3, those segments were excluded. At a false discovery rate of 0.05, a later analysis linked 16,000 or so TCR beta sequences to specific HLA alleles. Compared with equally common non-associated chains, HLA-associated TCR beta chains in a later analysis were more clonally expanded and had lower generation probabilities. Most TCR sequences were seen in very few donors, while some public TCRs were found in many individuals. The classifier was reported to diagnose cytomegalovirus status with high specificity and sensitivity in both the original cohort and the validation cohort. Linkage disequilibrium might explain the correlated functional status among segregating V segments, but an unknown experimental factor could not be ruled out. Because some donors lacked HLA typing at each locus, the association tests relied only on the typed subset. In a later analysis, TCR association rates were found to vary across HLA loci, with the most associated TCRs seen for DRB1 alleles and the fewest for HLA-C alleles. Compared with the roughly 670-donor mean, donors in an Asian-associated ancestry cluster had fewer N-insertions in productive TCRs, according to a later genetic analysis. A later analysis reported that several top co-occurrence clusters appeared linked to parvovirus B19, influenza, CMV and Epstein-Barr virus. A further reported finding was that TCR beta sequences accurately predicted the HLA-A and HLA-B alleles for most subjects in the first cohort. The earlier analysis of approximately 540 of the donors excluded approximately 17 rarely observed V segments, including chromosome 9 orphons, because counts were too low. Assigning TCR associations to individual alleles was difficult when HLA alleles, especially DR and DQ, strongly co-occurred.

CDR1 and CDR2, looked up from the germline V gene, are SNHLY and FYNNEI. Including the terminal cysteine and phenylalanine, the CDR3 comprises 12 residues. The retained sequence is limited to the CDR3, 36 bases, with the frame set at the first base. Cut back by 3 bases and 3 bases, the V and J ends lie 6 bases apart. Preparation of the library involved the immunoSEQ multiplex PCR assay. For the multiplex PCR, a mixture combining 60 forward primers for TCR Vbeta segments and 13 reverse primers for TCR Jbeta segments was used. A multiplex PCR assay on genomic DNA amplified the CDR3 region of rearranged TCR beta genes. The Illumina HiSeq System was used to sequence the amplified TCR beta libraries as 87-base-pair reads. The source study handled its data this way. Across the 700 or so repertoires, a later analysis counted 80 million or so unique TCR beta chains, approximately 10 million of which were shared by at least two donors. Raw reads were error-corrected and collapsed into unique sequences with a nearest-neighbor algorithm that merged closely related sequences to remove PCR and sequencing errors. V, D and J gene segments were assigned by aligning CDR3 sequences to IMGT reference sequences. For a sequence to be retained, at least a six-nucleotide match to both a V gene segment and a J gene segment was required. A rearrangement was called productive if the CDR3 had no stop codons and remained in frame with V and J, and every other rearrangement was called non-productive. Following IMGT convention, CDR3 was defined as the stretch from the second conserved V-encoded cysteine to the conserved J-encoded phenylalanine. The earlier analysis of around 640 of the donors excluded sequences that lacked an unambiguous match to a single V gene segment. An earlier analysis of 550 to 650 of the donors classified V segments as functional when productive rearrangements were above 56.7% and as segregating when the standard deviation between donors was above 5%. A statistical classification framework was developed to diagnose cytomegalovirus status using the catalog of TCR beta chain sequences. In a later analysis, V and J genes were assigned by comparing TCR nucleotide sequences against IMGT/GENE-DB human TR gene sequences. In a later analysis, CDR3 sequences and most-parsimonious VDJ recombination scenarios were assigned using the TCRdist pipeline. A later analysis defined each TCR beta chain by its CDR3 amino acid sequence plus V-gene family, and excluded reads lacking a unique V-gene family. As a way to deal with suspected cross-contamination and a sequencing artifact, a later analysis dropped approximately 570 nucleotide sequences that were highly shared and had low generation probability. A later analysis calculated a clonal expansion index for each public chain from normalized within-repertoire ranks of inferred template counts. In a later analysis, generation probabilities were computed using a VDJ recombination model fitted to out-of-frame rearrangements, and the results were checked against IGoR. In a later analysis, TCR-TCR, TCR-HLA and TCR-CMV co-occurrence was scored with hypergeometric tests, and a repertoire-size bias correction was applied to TCR pairs. To estimate false discovery rates, a later analysis permuted the HLA or CMV assignments 20 times. In a later analysis, co-occurring TCRs were grouped using DBSCAN, and TCRdist sequence similarity was added for clustering within HLA-allele-positive subsets. Repertoires with fewer than 30,000 or more than 120,000 public chains were left out of co-occurrence clustering, as were roughly five repertoires with anomalous nucleotide sharing. TCRdb re-hosts the immuneACCESS table, in-frame sequences only. Its copies lack some clones; in the studies checked, an unresolved V gene accounts for under half of them, and the cause for the rest is not known. That table furnishes V, J and clone size, whereas the DNA furnished D and trimming. The sample table records some 250,000 clones; 82% of these occur just once. 5% to 6.5% of the sample goes to the ten largest clones.

The cohort comprised around 690 healthy bone marrow donors. At the time of sampling, all cohort members were nominally healthy, though unrecorded immune exposures were likely present. The donor was CMV seropositive and belonged to the group of about 290 seropositive cohort members. A peripheral blood sample was provided by each donor, and peripheral blood mononuclear cells were used for TCR beta sequencing. Genomic DNA extraction from the blood cell samples was performed with the Qiagen DNeasy Blood Extraction Kit. Comment on this clone: Its antigen is still unknown. No base quality values were provided; no much bigger clone lies one nucleotide off.

The sequence links TRBV2 to TRBJ2-7; TRBD2 is perhaps the D gene, given 6 matching bases. This clonotype originated in a woman aged 35 to 49 in good health and CMV-seropositive. Material: PBMCs. The DNA reads TGTGCCAGCAGTGACGGGGGCTACGAGCAGTACTTC. Translated, this gives CASSDGGYEQYF.